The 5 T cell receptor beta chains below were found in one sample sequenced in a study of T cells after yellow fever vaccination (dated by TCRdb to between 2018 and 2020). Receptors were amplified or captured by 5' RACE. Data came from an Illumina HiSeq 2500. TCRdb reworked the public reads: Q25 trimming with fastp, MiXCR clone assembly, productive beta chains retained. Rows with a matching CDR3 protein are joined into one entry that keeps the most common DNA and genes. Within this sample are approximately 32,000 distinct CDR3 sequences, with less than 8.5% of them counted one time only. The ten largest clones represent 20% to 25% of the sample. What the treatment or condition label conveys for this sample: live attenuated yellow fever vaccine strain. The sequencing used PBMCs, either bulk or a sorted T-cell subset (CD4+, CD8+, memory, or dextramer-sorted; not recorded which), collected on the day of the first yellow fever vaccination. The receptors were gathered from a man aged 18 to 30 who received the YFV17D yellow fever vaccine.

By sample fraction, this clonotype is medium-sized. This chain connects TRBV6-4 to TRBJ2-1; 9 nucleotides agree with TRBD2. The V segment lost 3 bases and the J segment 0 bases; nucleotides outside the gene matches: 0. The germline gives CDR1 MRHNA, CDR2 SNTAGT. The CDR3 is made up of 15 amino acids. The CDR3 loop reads CASSEAGGSYNEQFF. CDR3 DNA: TGTGCCAGCAGTGAAGCGGGGGGCTCCTACAATGAGCAGTTCTTC.

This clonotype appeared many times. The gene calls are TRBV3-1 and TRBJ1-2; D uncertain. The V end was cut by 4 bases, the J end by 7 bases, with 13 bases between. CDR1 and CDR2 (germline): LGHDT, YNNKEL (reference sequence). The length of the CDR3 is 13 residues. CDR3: CASSLSDLSGYTF. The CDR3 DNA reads TGTGCCAGCAGCCTCTCGGACCTCTCTGGCTACACCTTC.

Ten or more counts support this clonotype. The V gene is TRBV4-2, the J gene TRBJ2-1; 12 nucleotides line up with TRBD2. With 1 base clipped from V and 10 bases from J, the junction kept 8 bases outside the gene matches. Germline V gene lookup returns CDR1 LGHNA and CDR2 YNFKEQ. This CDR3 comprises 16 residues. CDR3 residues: CASSQAGTSGWLEQFF. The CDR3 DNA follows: TGTGCCAGCAGCCAAGCCGGGACTAGCGGGTGGTTGGAGCAGTTCTTC.

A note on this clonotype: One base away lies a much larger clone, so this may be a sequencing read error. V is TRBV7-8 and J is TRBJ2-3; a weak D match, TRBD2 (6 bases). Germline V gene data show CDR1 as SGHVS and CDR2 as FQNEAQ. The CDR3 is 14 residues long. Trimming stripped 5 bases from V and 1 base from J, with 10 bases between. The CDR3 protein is CASSAPGGTDTQYF. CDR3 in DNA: TGTGCCAGCAGCGCCCCGGGGGGCACAGATACGCAGTATTTT.

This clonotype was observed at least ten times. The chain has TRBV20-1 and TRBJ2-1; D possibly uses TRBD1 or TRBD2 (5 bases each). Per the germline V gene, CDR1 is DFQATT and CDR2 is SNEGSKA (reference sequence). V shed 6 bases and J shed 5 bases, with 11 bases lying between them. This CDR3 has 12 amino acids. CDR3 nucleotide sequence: TGCAGTGCCACGAGGGGAAACAATGAGCAGTTCTTC. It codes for CSATRGNNEQFF.